Only a few counts were recorded for the clone carrying this T cell receptor (beta chain). Treatment indicated: roughly 19 received Ad26.COV2.S at low or high dose, single or two shots; several received placebo; per-sample allocation not given. Samples came from day 63 after the first vaccine or placebo injection. The donor was a Boston adult aged 18-55 years. This entry comes from a study of Ad26.COV2.S vaccination and SARS-CoV-2 variants. Across the study: As a participant in COV1001, the donor was in the Ad26.COV2.S trial arm.

Sequencing used immunoSEQ multiplex PCR; TCRdb keeps in-frame clones, though not all of them. Counted here are roughly 350,000 clones, 88% occurring once; the ten biggest clones make up around 6.4%. The ends were cut back, 2 bases at V and 0 bases at J, with 9 bases in the middle. Germline assignment: CDR1 SGHRS and CDR2 YFSETQ. This CDR3 is built from 15 residues. The TCR originated in a person between 18 and 65 years old who received the Ad26.COV2.S COVID-19 vaccine or a placebo. The sequencing here drew on peripheral blood, taken in a trial of Ad26.COV2.S vaccine versus placebo. The rearrangement uses TRBV5-1 and TRBJ1-3; D is unclear. The CDR3 is CASSFAGNSGNTIYF. As DNA, the CDR3 is TGCGCCAGCAGCTTCGCAGGAAACTCTGGAAACACCATATATTTT.